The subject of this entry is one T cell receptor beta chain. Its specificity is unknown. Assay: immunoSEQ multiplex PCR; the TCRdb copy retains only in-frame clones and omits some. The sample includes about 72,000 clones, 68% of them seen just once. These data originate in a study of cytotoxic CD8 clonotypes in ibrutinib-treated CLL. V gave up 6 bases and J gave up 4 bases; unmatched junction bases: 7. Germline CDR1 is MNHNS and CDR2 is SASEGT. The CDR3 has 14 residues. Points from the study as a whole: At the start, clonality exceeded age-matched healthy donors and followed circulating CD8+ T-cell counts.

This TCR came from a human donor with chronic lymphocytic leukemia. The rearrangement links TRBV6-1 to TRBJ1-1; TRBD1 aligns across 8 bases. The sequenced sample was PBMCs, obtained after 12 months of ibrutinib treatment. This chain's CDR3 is CASRIGQGPTEAFF. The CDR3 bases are TGTGCCAGCAGGATAGGACAGGGCCCCACTGAAGCTTTCTTT.